What follows describes a single TCR beta chain. Its antigen remains unidentified. The assay was immunoSEQ multiplex PCR, and TCRdb's table has in-frame clones only and misses some. The table records more than 80,000 clones, 80% to 95% of them present only once. The CDR3 covers 12 residues. The V end was cut by 2 bases, the J end by 6 bases, with 7 bases between. The germline gives CDR1 MNHEY, CDR2 SVGAGI. This sample is drawn from a study of T cell responses to AZD1222 COVID-19 vaccine. Study-level results: Unmutated regions of variants are reportedly targeted by nearly half of spike-specific TCRs. Along spike, vaccine-associated CD4 TCRs were found throughout, with dominance at 160-218 and 743-854.

Pooling was applied to second doses at about 4 or about 12 weeks. The receptor was isolated from an adult who received the AZD1222 COVID-19 vaccine. The material sequenced was peripheral blood, taken 28 days after the second AZD1222 dose. The gene calls are TRBV6-5 and TRBJ1-1; D is unresolved. CDR3 sequence reads: CASSYGDAEAFF. The CDR3 DNA sequence: TGTGCCAGCAGTTACGGTGACGCTGAAGCTTTCTTT.